The present entry profiles one TCR beta chain with its context. What it binds is not known. In germline, CDR1 is SGHDT, CDR2 YYEEEE. Trimming took 3 bases from V and 5 from J, leaving 11 bases between them. There are 13 residues in the CDR3. The record originates from a study of siplizumab effects on memory and regulatory T cells. Study-level points and caveats: Greater diversity than memory cells seemed evident in naive T cells, which also appeared to be major alloresponse contributors. Roughly 75-97% of proliferating CD4+ or CD8+ clones lacked a naive or memory phenotype that could be assigned.

Assay: immunoSEQ multiplex PCR; the TCRdb copy retains only in-frame clones and omits some. The repertoire holds some 97,000 clones, with 91% as singletons. The chain combines TRBV5-6 with TRBJ2-5; D might be TRBD2 (5 bases). The clonotype originates from a human donor in good health. What was sequenced was CD4+ T cells sorted from blood. This chain's CDR3 is CASSSDRGETQYF. The CDR3 region has the DNA TGTGCCAGCAGCTCGGACCGAGGGGAGACCCAGTACTTC.